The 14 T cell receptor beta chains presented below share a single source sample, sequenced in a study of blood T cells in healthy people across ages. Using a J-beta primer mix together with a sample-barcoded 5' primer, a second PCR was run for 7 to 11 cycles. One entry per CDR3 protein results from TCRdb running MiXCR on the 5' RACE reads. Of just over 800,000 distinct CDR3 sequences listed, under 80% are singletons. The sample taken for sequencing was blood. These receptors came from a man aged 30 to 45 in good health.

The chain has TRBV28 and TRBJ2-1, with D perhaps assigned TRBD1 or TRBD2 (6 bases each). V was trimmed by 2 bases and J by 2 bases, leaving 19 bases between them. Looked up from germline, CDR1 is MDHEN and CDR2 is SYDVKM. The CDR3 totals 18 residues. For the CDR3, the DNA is TGTGCCAGCAGTTTAAGGGGGGCAGGGGACCCTACCTACAATGAGCAGTTCTTC. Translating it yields CASSLRGAGDPTYNEQFF.

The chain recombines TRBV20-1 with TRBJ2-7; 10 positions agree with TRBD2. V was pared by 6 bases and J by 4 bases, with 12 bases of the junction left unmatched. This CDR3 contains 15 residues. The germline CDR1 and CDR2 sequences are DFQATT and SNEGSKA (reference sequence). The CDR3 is CSASRTSGSQYEQYF. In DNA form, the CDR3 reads TGCAGTGCCAGCCGGACTAGCGGATCTCAATACGAGCAGTACTTC.

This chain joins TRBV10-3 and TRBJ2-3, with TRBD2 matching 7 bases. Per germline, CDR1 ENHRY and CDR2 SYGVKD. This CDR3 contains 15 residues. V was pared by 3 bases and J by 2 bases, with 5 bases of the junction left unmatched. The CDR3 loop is CAISDYSGSTDTQYF. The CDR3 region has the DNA TGTGCCATCAGTGACTATAGCGGGTCCACAGATACGCAGTATTTT.

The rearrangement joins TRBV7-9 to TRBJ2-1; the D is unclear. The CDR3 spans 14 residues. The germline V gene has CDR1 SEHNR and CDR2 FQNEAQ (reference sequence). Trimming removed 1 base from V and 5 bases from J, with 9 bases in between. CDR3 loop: CASSLGQRDNEQFF. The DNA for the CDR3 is TGTGCCAGCAGCTTAGGTCAGCGAGACAATGAGCAGTTCTTC.

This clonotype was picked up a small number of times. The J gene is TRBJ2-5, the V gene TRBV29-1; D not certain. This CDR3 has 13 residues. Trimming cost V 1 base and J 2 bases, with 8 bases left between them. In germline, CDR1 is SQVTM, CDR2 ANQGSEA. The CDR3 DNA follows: TGCAGCGTTGAAGGGTCGGATCAAGAGACCCAGTACTTC. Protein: CSVEGSDQETQYF.

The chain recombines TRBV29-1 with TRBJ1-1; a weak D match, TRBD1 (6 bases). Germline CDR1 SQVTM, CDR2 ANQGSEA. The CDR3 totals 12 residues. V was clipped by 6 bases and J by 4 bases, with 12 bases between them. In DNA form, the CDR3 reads TGCAGCGTGTCTAGGGGGACCACTGAAGCTTTCTTT. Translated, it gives CSVSRGTTEAFF.

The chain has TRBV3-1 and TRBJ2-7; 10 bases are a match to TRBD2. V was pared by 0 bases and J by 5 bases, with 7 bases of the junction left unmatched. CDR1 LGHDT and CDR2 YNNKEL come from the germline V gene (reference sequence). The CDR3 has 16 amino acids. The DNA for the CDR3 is TGTGCCAGCAGCCAAGAGGGACTAGCGCCACAGAACGAGCAGTACTTC. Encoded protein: CASSQEGLAPQNEQYF.

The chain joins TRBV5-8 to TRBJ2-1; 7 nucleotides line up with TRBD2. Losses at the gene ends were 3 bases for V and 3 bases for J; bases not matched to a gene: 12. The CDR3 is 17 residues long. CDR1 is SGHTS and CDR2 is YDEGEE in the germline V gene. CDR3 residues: CASSSHRGGKIYNEQFF. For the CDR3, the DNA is TGTGCCAGCAGCTCTCACCGGGGAGGGAAAATCTACAATGAGCAGTTCTTC.

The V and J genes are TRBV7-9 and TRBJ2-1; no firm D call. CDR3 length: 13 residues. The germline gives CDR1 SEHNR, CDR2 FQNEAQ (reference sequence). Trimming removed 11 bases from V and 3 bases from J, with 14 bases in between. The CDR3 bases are TGTGCCTTGGCCCAACTGAGCTACAATGAGCAGTTCTTC. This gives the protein CALAQLSYNEQFF.

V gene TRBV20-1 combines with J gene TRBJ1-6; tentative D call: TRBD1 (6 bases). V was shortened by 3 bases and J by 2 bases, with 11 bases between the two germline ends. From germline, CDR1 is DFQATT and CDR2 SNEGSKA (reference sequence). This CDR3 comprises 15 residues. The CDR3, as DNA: TGCAGTGCTAGTTCGACAGGCGCCTATAATTCACCCCTCCACTTT. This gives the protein CSASSTGAYNSPLHF.

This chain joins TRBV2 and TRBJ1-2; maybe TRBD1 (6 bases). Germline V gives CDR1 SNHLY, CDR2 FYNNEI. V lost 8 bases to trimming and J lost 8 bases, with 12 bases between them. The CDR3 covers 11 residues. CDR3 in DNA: TGTGCCAGCCGAGAAACAGGGGGCTACACCTTC. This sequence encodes CASRETGGYTF.

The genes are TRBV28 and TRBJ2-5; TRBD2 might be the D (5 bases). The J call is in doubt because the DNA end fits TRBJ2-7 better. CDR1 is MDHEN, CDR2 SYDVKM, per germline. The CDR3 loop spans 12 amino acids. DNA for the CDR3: TGTGCCAGCAGTTCCGCGGGTTTCGAGCAGTACTTC. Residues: CASSSAGFEQYF.

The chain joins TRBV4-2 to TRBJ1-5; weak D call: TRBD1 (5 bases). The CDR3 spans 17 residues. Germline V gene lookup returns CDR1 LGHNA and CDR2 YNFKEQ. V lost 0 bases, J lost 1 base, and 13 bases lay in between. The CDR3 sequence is CASSQDFRAGSNQPQHF. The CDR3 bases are TGTGCCAGCAGCCAAGATTTCAGGGCCGGGAGCAATCAGCCCCAGCATTTT.

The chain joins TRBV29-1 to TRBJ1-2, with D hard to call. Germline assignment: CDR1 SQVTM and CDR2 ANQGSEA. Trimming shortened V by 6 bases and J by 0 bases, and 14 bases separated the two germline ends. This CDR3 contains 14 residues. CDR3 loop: CSVPPGSTNYGYTF. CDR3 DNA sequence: TGCAGCGTCCCCCCGGGCTCGACTAACTATGGCTACACCTTC.